This is a list of T cell receptor beta chains from one sample in a study of T and B cells in COVID-19 patients. TCRdb independently ran MiXCR on the multiplex PCR reads; one entry per CDR3 protein. The table lists 4,000 to 5,500 distinct CDR3 sequences, about 20% of them singletons, with 9.5% to 13% in the top ten. The sequenced sample was blood. These receptors were obtained from a human donor with active COVID-19. CDR3s include the opening cysteine and the closing phenylalanine or tryptophan. D genes are given only for firm matches. Rows give clone size only sometimes, using once, few, many, or a class for an expanded clone.

size	V	D	J	CDR3	DNA
NA	TRBV6-2/TRBV6-3	NA	TRBJ2-4	CASSYSSSGGNIQYF	TGTGCCAGCAGTTATTCTAGCTCTGGGGGAAACATTCAGTACTTC
medium-sized	TRBV6-4	NA	TRBJ2-1	CASRIQTGSYNEQFF	TGTGCCAGCAGAATACAGACTGGCTCCTACAATGAGCAGTTCTTC
NA	TRBV20-1	NA	TRBJ2-7	CSASPTRAMSSEQYF	TGCAGTGCTAGCCCGACCAGGGCTATGAGCAGTGAGCAGTACTTC
medium-sized	TRBV6-1	NA	TRBJ2-7	CASSEWWTMGQYF	TGTGCCAGCAGTGAATGGTGGACCATGGGGCAGTACTTC
medium-sized	TRBV6-2/TRBV6-3	NA	TRBJ2-2	CAITMRRGTGELFF	TGTGCCATCACAATGAGGAGGGGCACCGGGGAGCTGTTTTTT
medium-sized	TRBV10-2	NA	TRBJ2-5	CASGEETQYF	TGCGCCAGCGGAGAAGAGACCCAGTACTTC
medium-sized	TRBV6-2/TRBV6-3	TRBD2	TRBJ2-1	CASKRTSGRVGEQFF	TGTGCCAGCAAACGGACTAGCGGGAGAGTCGGTGAGCAGTTCTTC
NA	TRBV5-6	TRBD2	TRBJ2-1	CASSAGLADANEQFF	TGTGCCAGCAGCGCGGGACTAGCCGACGCCAATGAGCAGTTCTTC
few	TRBV28	TRBD2	TRBJ2-1	CASSLNPYPYAGGEQFF	TGTGCCAGCAGTTTAAACCCCTACCCCTATGCGGGAGGGGAGCAGTTCTTC
medium-sized	TRBV27	NA	TRBJ1-4	CASRTGLEKLFF	TGTGCCAGCAGAACGGGGTTGGAAAAACTGTTTTTT
medium-sized	TRBV6-1	TRBD2	TRBJ2-1	CASILLAGGRGSYNEQFF	TGTGCCAGCATATTACTAGCGGGAGGGCGAGGATCCTACAATGAGCAGTTCTTC
medium-sized	TRBV6-1	TRBD1	TRBJ2-2	CASRTQGTGTGELFF	TGTGCCAGCAGAACACAGGGGACAGGAACCGGGGAGCTGTTTTTT
medium-sized	TRBV12-3/TRBV12-4	NA	TRBJ2-6	CASSLSRQGLFYSGANVLTF	TGTGCCAGCAGTTTAAGTCGACAGGGACTATTTTACTCTGGGGCCAACGTCCTGACTTTC
medium-sized	TRBV27	NA	TRBJ2-2	CASSLRDGASTTGELFF	TGTGCCAGCAGTTTGAGGGACGGAGCGTCTACCACCGGGGAGCTGTTTTTT
few	TRBV5-1	TRBD1	TRBJ2-1	CASSQTGDSYNEQFF	TGCGCCAGCAGCCAGACAGGGGACTCCTACAATGAGCAGTTCTTC
medium-sized	TRBV27	NA	TRBJ2-1	CATSVGRGSNEQFF	TGTGCCACCTCGGTGGGAAGAGGTAGCAATGAGCAGTTCTTC
NA	TRBV7-9	NA	TRBJ1-1	CASSLGGTDHTEAFF	TGTGCCAGCAGCTTAGGCGGGACGGATCACACTGAAGCTTTCTTT
medium-sized	TRBV30	TRBD1	TRBJ1-2	CAWTDRVFYGYTF	TGTGCCTGGACCGACAGGGTGTTCTATGGCTACACCTTC
many	TRBV10-3	NA	TRBJ1-4	CAISEAGTEKLFF	TGTGCCATCAGTGAGGCGGGGACTGAAAAACTGTTTTTT
large	TRBV19	NA	TRBJ2-2	CASSILRGGGELFF	TGTGCCAGTAGTATTTTAAGGGGTGGCGGGGAGCTGTTTTTT
medium-sized	TRBV19	NA	TRBJ1-1	CASSIVMNTEAFF	TGTGCCAGTAGTATAGTTATGAACACTGAAGCTTTCTTT
NA	TRBV25-1	NA	TRBJ1-2	CASDGEGSGGGYGYTF	TGTGCCAGCGACGGGGAGGGGAGCGGGGGTGGCTATGGCTACACCTTC
medium-sized	TRBV30	NA	TRBJ1-2	CAWRRDGANYGYTF	TGTGCCTGGAGGAGGGACGGCGCTAACTATGGCTACACCTTC
NA	TRBV5-8	NA	TRBJ2-5	CASSLGQGKETVRETQYF	TGTGCCAGCAGCTTGGGGCAGGGAAAGGAAACCGTCCGAGAGACCCAGTACTTC
NA	TRBV12-3/TRBV12-4	NA	TRBJ2-1	CASSLIGNEQFF	TGTGCCAGCAGTCTGATCGGCAATGAGCAGTTCTTC
NA	TRBV11-1	NA	TRBJ1-2	CASSLDGTGLAFNYGYTF	TGTGCCAGCAGCTTAGATGGTACGGGCCTAGCCTTTAACTATGGCTACACCTTC
NA	TRBV7-9	NA	TRBJ1-6	CASSPWRASSSPLHF	TGTGCCAGCAGCCCGTGGAGGGCTTCTTCTTCACCCCTCCACTTT
NA	TRBV4-3	NA	TRBJ1-4	CASSQGIGRKEKLFF	TGCGCCAGCAGCCAAGGAATCGGACGGAAGGAAAAACTGTTTTTT
few	TRBV20-1	NA	TRBJ1-2	CSARDLNYGYTF	TGCAGTGCTAGGGACCTTAACTATGGCTACACCTTC
once	TRBV9	NA	TRBJ2-1	CASSVGAGPYNEQFF	TGTGCCAGCAGCGTAGGGGCAGGTCCTTACAATGAGCAGTTCTTC
many	TRBV7-9	NA	TRBJ1-3	CASSLRQGNTIYF	TGTGCCAGCAGCTTACGACAGGGAAACACCATATATTTT
NA	TRBV7-9	TRBD1	TRBJ2-7	CASSLSRTGARIHPPPYEQYF	TGTGCCAGCAGCTTGTCCCGGACAGGGGCTAGAATCCACCCCCCCCCTTACGAGCAGTACTTC
NA	TRBV20-1	TRBD1	TRBJ1-5	CSAVDRASNQPQHF	TGCAGTGCTGTGGACAGGGCGAGCAATCAGCCCCAGCATTTT
medium-sized	TRBV6-1	TRBD1	TRBJ2-3	CASSDRQGRTDTQYF	TGTGCCAGCAGTGACCGACAGGGTCGCACAGATACGCAGTATTTT
medium-sized	TRBV12-3/TRBV12-4	TRBD1	TRBJ1-2	CASSMGQGVYGYTF	TGTGCCAGCAGTATGGGACAGGGGGTCTATGGCTACACCTTC
NA	TRBV5-6	NA	TRBJ1-1	CASSLGSGALNTEAFF	TGTGCCAGCAGCTTGGGGTCGGGAGCCTTGAACACTGAAGCTTTCTTT
few	TRBV4-3	NA	TRBJ2-1	CASSQGGPNNEQFF	TGCGCCAGCAGCCAAGGGGGACCGAACAATGAGCAGTTCTTC
few	TRBV19	TRBD2	TRBJ2-7	CASRPTSGTYEQYF	TGTGCCAGTAGACCGACTAGCGGGACCTACGAGCAGTACTTC
medium-sized	TRBV15	TRBD2	TRBJ2-1	CATRTGTSGSSDEQFF	TGTGCCACCAGAACCGGGACTAGCGGGAGTAGTGATGAGCAGTTCTTC
once	TRBV28	TRBD1	TRBJ2-1	CASRQGQVWNEQFF	TGTGCCAGCCGACAAGGACAGGTGTGGAATGAGCAGTTCTTC
medium-sized	TRBV5-5	NA	TRBJ1-4	CASSLTRVNEKLFF	TGTGCCAGCAGCTTGACCAGGGTTAATGAAAAACTGTTTTTT
NA	TRBV5-1	NA	TRBJ2-1	CASSFGVEQFF	TGCGCCAGCAGCTTTGGAGTAGAGCAGTTCTTC
NA	TRBV5-1	TRBD1	TRBJ2-7	CASSSLRTGGHEQYF	TGCGCCAGCAGCTCTCTGAGGACAGGGGGCCACGAGCAGTACTTC
few	TRBV20-1	TRBD1	TRBJ1-4	CSARSGQDNEKLFF	TGCAGTGCTAGAAGCGGACAGGATAATGAAAAACTGTTTTTT
medium-sized	TRBV7-9	NA	TRBJ2-7	CASSLFYEQYF	TGTGCCAGCAGCCTCTTCTACGAGCAGTACTTC
few	TRBV11-2	TRBD1	TRBJ2-3	CASNDRGSLLKYF	TGTGCCAGCAACGACAGGGGGAGTCTTCTCAAGTATTTT
medium-sized	TRBV29-1	NA	TRBJ2-5	CSVEKGETQYF	TGCAGCGTTGAAAAGGGTGAGACCCAGTACTTC
few	TRBV7-6	TRBD1	TRBJ1-2	CASSQQGSGYTF	TGTGCCAGCAGCCAACAGGGGAGTGGCTACACCTTC
many	TRBV6-1	NA	TRBJ1-5	CASSFRGTRPSNQPQHF	TGTGCCAGCAGTTTCAGGGGCACCCGCCCTAGCAATCAGCCCCAGCATTTT
NA	TRBV7-2	NA	TRBJ1-6	CASSLAGIFLGSPLHF	TGTGCCAGCAGCTTAGCGGGGATTTTCCTGGGTTCACCCCTCCACTTT
few	TRBV28	NA	TRBJ2-5	CASSLSGWETQYF	TGTGCCAGCAGTTTAAGCGGTTGGGAGACCCAGTACTTC